Each of the 10 T cell receptor beta chains below was sequenced from the same sample in a study of T cell clonotyping in hematopoietic cell transplantation. The data were produced by immunoSEQ multiplex PCR, yet TCRdb's version contains in-frame clones alone and is incomplete. The top ten hold roughly 24% of the sample, which has approximately 25,000 clones, 80% to 90% seen once. Time point in this sample: recipient sample about 28 days before transplant, after cytoreduction. The sequencing used peripheral blood mononuclear cells, collected before stem cell transplant. The receptors come from a woman aged 55-69 years with acute myeloid leukemia. Some clones in this sample may be carry-over from other donors' samples.

This chain joins TRBV4-3 and TRBJ1-1, with D uncertain. The length of the CDR3 is 17 residues. V dropped 1 base and J dropped 8 bases, with 23 bases sitting between them. Germline V gene data show CDR1 as LGHNA and CDR2 as YSLEER. The CDR3 region is CASSQVAGAWKGGEAFF. The CDR3 DNA is TGCGCCAGCAGCCAAGTAGCAGGCGCATGGAAGGGCGGCGAAGCTTTCTTT.

The V gene is TRBV11-2, the J gene TRBJ2-2, with 7 bases that match TRBD2. Looked up from germline, CDR1 is SGHAT and CDR2 is FQNNGV. The V segment lost 4 bases and the J segment 4 bases; nucleotides outside the gene matches: 9. CDR3 length equals 16 residues. CDR3 coding DNA: TGTGCCAGCAGCTCCCTCCTAGCGGAGCCCACCGGGGAGCTGTTTTTT. Protein product: CASSSLLAEPTGELFF.

This chain links TRBV5-1 with TRBJ2-7; 11 nucleotides agree with TRBD1. The germline gives CDR1 SGHRS, CDR2 YFSETQ. The V and J ends lost 3 bases and 4 bases, in that order; junction bases with no gene match: 6. The CDR3 covers 15 residues. The CDR3 loop is CASSYNRDRGYEQYF. In DNA, the CDR3 is TGCGCCAGCAGCTACAACCGGGACAGGGGGTACGAGCAGTACTTC.

The V call is TRBV5-1, the J call TRBJ2-3; TRBD2 aligns across 7 bases. The CDR3 sequence is 14 residues long. The germline CDR1 and CDR2 sequences are SGHRS and YFSETQ. The V and J ends lost 1 base and 1 base, in that order; junction bases with no gene match: 0. The CDR3 loop is CASSLLAGTDTQYF. CDR3 nucleotides: TGCGCCAGCAGCTTGCTAGCGGGCACAGATACGCAGTATTTT.

This sequence joins TRBV4-1 and TRBJ2-5; D ambiguous. The germline V gene has CDR1 MGHRA and CDR2 YSYEKL. CDR3 size: 14 residues. V shed 0 bases and J shed 5 bases, with 10 bases lying between them. The CDR3 here is CASSQEFPRETQYF. The CDR3 coding sequence is TGCGCCAGCAGCCAAGAGTTCCCTCGGGAGACCCAGTACTTC.

The chain's CDR3 is CASSVQHTGELFF. For the CDR3, the DNA is TGTGCCAGCAGCGTACAACACACCGGGGAGCTGTTTTTT. The chain is built from TRBV9 and TRBJ2-2, with unresolved D. The V end was cut by 1 base, the J end by 3 bases, with 4 bases between. CDR3 length: 13 residues. From germline, CDR1 is SGDLS and CDR2 YYNGEE.

V is TRBV28 and J is TRBJ2-1, with D uncertain. V was trimmed by 6 bases and J by 6 bases, leaving 12 bases between them. This CDR3 is built from 13 residues. Germline V gene sequence: CDR1 MDHEN, CDR2 SYDVKM. The CDR3 here is CASSPGGVNEQFF. In DNA form, the CDR3 reads TGTGCCAGCAGCCCCGGCGGAGTCAATGAGCAGTTCTTC. Complete variable domain (other parts from reference TRBV28 and TRBJ2-1): DVKVTQSSRYLVKRTGEKVFLECVQDMDHENMFWYRQDPGLGLRLIYFSYDVKMKEKGDIPEGYSVSREKKERFSLILESASTNQTSMYLCASSPGGVNEQFFGPGTRLTVL.

The genes are TRBV6-1 and TRBJ1-1; no clear D. This CDR3 has 12 amino acids. Looked up from germline, CDR1 is MNHNS and CDR2 is SASEGT. The V and J ends lost 6 bases and 6 bases respectively, with 11 bases between them. CDR3 sequence reads: CASSDRMAEAFF. The CDR3 nucleotides are TGTGCCAGCAGCGATCGGATGGCTGAAGCTTTCTTT.

J is TRBJ2-3 and V is TRBV9; tentative D call: TRBD2 (7 bases). This CDR3 is 14 amino acids long. Trimming took 2 bases from V and 6 from J, leaving 13 bases between them. Germline V gene lookup returns CDR1 SGDLS and CDR2 YYNGEE. The CDR3 is CASSVTRGADTQYF. In nucleotides, the CDR3 is TGTGCCAGCAGCGTCACCCGGGGGGCGGATACGCAGTATTTT.

The CDR3 DNA is TGTGCCAGCAGTTACTCCGAACTTAACACTGAAGCTTTCTTT. It specifies CASSYSELNTEAFF. The chain carries TRBV6-5 and TRBJ1-1; unclear D gene. Germline V lookup: CDR1 MNHEY, CDR2 SVGAGI. The CDR3 runs to 14 residues. Trimming took off 0 bases at V and 2 bases at J, with 7 bases between the two ends.